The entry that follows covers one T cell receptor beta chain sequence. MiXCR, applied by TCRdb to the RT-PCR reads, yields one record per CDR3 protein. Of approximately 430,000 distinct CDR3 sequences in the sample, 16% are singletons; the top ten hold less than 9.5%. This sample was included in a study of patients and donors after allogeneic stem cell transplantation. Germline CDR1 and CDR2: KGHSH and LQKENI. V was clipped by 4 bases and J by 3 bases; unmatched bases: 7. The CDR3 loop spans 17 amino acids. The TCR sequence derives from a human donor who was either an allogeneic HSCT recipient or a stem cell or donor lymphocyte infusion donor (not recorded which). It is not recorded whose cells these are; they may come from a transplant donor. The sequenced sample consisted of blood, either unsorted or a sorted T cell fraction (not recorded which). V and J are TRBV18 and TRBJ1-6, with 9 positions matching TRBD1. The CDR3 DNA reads TGTGCCAGCTCACTCCGGGACAGGGACTTCTATAATTCACCCCTCCACTTT. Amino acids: CASSLRDRDFYNSPLHF.